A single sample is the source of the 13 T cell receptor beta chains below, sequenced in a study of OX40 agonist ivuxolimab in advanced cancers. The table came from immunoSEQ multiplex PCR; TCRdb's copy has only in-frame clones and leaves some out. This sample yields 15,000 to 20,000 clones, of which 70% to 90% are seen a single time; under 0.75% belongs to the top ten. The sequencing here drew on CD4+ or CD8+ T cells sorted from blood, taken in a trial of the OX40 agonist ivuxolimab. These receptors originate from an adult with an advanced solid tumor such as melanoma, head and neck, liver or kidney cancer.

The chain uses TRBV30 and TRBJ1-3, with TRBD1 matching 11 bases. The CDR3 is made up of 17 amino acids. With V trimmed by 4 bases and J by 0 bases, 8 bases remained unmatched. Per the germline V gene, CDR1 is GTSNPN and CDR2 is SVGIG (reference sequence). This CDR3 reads CAWTWTGGELSGNTIYF. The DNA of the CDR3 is TGTGCCTGGACTTGGACAGGGGGCGAGCTCTCTGGAAACACCATATATTTT.

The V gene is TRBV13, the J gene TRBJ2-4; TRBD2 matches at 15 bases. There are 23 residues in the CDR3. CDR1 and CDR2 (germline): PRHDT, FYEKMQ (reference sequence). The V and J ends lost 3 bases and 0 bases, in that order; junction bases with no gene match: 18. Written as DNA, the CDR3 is TGTGCCAGCAGCTTTCAGACCCCAAGTGGACTAGCGGGAGGGCGGGTAGCCAAAAACATTCAGTACTTC. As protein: CASSFQTPSGLAGGRVAKNIQYF.

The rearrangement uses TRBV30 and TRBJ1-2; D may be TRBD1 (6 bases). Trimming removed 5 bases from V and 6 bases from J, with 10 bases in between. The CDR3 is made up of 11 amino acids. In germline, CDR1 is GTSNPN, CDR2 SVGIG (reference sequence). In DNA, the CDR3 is TGTGCCTGGTCAGGGGTAGATGGCTACACCTTC. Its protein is CAWSGVDGYTF.

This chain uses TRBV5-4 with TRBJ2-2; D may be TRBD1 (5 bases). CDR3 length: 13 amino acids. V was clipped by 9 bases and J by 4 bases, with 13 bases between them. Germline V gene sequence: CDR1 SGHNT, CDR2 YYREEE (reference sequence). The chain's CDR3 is CATQDTLTGELFF. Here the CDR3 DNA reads TGTGCCACCCAGGACACCCTCACCGGGGAGCTGTTTTTT.

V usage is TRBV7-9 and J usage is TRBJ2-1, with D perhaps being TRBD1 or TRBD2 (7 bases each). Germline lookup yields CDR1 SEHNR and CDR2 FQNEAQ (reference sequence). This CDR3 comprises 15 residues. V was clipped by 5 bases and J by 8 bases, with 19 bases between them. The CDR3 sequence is CASSVSSTGRDEQFF. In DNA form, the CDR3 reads TGTGCCAGCAGCGTATCCTCGACAGGGAGGGATGAGCAGTTCTTC.

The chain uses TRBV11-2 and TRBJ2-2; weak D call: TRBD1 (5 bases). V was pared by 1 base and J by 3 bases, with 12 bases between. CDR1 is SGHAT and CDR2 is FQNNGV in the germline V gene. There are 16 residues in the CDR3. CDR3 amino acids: CASSLVGPRDTGELFF. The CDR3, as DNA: TGTGCCAGCAGCTTAGTAGGACCCAGGGACACCGGGGAGCTGTTTTTT.

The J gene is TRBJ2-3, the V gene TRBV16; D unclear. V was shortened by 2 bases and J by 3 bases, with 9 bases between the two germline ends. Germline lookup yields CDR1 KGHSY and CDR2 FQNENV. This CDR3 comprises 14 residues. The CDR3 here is CASSQGWSTDTQYF. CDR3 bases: TGTGCCAGCAGCCAAGGGTGGTCAACAGATACGCAGTATTTT.

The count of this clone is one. The CDR3 DNA follows: TGCAGTGCTTACGAGCAGTACTTC. It codes for CSAYEQYF. The rearrangement links TRBV20-1 to TRBJ2-7; D gene uncertain. CDR1 is DFQATT, CDR2 SNEGSKA, per germline (reference sequence). The CDR3 spans 8 residues. V lost 5 bases to trimming and J lost 4 bases, with 0 bases between them.

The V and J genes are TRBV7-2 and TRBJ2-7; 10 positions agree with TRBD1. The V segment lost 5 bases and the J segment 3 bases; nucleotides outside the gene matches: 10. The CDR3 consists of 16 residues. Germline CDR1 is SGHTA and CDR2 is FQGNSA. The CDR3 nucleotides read TGTGCCAGCAGCCACCGGGACAGGGGATACCTCTACGAGCAGTACTTC. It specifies CASSHRDRGYLYEQYF.

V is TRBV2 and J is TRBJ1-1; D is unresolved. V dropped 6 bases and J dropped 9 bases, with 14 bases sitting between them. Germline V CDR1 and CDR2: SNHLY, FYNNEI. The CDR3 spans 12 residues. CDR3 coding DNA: TGTGCCAGCAGGGAGGCCCCGGGGAAAGCTTTCTTT. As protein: CASREAPGKAFF.

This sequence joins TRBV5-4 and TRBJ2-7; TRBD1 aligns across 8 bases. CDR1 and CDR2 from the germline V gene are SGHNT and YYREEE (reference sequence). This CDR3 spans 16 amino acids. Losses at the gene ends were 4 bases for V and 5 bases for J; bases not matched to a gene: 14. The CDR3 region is CASSPSWGQVLHEQYF. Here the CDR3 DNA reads TGTGCCAGCAGCCCTTCCTGGGGACAGGTCCTCCACGAGCAGTACTTC.

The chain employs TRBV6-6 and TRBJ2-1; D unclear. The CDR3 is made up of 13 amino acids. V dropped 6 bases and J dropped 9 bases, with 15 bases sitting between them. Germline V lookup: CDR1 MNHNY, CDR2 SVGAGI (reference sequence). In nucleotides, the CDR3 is TGTGCCAGCAGCACCACCGAGTGGGCTGAGCAGTTCTTC. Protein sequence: CASSTTEWAEQFF.

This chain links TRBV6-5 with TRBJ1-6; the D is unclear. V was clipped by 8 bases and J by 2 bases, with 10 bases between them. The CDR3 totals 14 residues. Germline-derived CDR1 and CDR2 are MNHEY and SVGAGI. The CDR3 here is CASGTQTYNSPLHF. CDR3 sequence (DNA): TGTGCCAGCGGAACACAGACCTATAATTCACCCCTCCACTTT.